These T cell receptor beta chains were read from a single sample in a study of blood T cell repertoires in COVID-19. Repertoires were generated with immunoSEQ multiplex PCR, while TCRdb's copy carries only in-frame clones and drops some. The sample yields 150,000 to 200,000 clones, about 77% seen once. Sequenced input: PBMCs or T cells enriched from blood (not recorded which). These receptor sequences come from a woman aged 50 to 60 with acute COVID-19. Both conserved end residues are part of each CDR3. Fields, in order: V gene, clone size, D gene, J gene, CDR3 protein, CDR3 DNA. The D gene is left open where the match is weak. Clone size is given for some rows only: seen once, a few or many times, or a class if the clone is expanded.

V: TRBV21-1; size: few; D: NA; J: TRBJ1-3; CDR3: CASRFRVLPGNTIYF; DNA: TGTGCCAGCAGGTTCCGGGTCTTGCCTGGAAACACCATATATTTT
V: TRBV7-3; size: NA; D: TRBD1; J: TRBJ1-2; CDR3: CASSPIPGQLNYGYTF; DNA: TGTGCCAGCAGCCCAATCCCGGGACAGCTAAACTATGGCTACACCTTC
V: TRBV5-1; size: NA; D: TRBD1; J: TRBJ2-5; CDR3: CASYPGTGGAETQYF; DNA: TGCGCCAGCTACCCCGGGACAGGGGGCGCGGAGACCCAGTACTTC
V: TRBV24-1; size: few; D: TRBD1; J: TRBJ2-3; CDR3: CATSQPGQGSGDTQYF; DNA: TGTGCCACCAGTCAACCGGGACAGGGGTCCGGAGATACGCAGTATTTT
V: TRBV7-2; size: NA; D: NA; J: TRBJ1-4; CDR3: CASSLERQGHEKLFF; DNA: TGTGCCAGCAGCTTAGAACGCCAGGGGCATGAAAAACTGTTTTTT
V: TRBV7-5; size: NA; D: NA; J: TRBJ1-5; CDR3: CVRSSNRGQPQHF; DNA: TGTGTCAGAAGCTCCAACAGGGGTCAGCCCCAGCATTTT
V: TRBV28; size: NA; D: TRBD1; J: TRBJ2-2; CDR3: CASSRQGVSNTGELFF; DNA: TGTGCCAGCAGTCGACAGGGGGTGTCGAACACCGGGGAGCTGTTTTTT
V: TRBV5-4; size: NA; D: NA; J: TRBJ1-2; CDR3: CASSLRQGIGYGYTF; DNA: TGTGCCAGCAGCTTGAGGCAGGGAATAGGCTATGGCTACACCTTC
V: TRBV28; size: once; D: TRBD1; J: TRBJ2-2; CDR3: CASSSAQGAFANTGELFF; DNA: TGTGCCAGCAGTTCGGCACAGGGGGCGTTTGCGAACACCGGGGAGCTGTTTTTT
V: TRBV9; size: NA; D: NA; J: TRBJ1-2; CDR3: CASSQGQSFPRVGYTF; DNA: TGTGCCAGCAGCCAAGGACAGAGCTTTCCCAGGGTTGGCTACACCTTC
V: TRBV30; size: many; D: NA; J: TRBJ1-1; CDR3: CAWSAHENTEAFF; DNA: TGTGCCTGGAGCGCACATGAGAACACTGAAGCTTTCTTT
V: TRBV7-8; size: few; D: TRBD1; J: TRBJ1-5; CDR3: CASSGQGYSNQPQHF; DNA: TGTGCCAGCAGCGGACAGGGGTATAGCAATCAGCCCCAGCATTTT
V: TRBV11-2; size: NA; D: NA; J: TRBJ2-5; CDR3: CASSLGQRAHF; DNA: TGTGCCAGCAGCTTAGGGCAGCGGGCCCACTTC
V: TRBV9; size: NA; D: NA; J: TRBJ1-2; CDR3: CASSAGDGPPGYTF; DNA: TGTGCCAGCAGCGCGGGGGACGGACCTCCTGGCTACACCTTC
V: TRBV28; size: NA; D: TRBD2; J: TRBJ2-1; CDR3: CASSAGVTSGAYNEQFF; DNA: TGTGCCAGCAGTGCGGGCGTGACTAGCGGGGCCTACAATGAGCAGTTCTTC
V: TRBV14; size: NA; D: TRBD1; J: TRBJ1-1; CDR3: CASSQVFGTGDRDTEAFF; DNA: TGTGCCAGCAGCCAAGTCTTCGGGACAGGGGATCGGGACACTGAAGCTTTCTTT
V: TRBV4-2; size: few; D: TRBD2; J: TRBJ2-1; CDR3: CASSQLIAGGYNEQFF; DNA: TGTGCCAGCAGCCAACTAATAGCGGGGGGCTACAATGAGCAGTTCTTC
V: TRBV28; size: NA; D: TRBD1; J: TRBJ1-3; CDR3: CASSSGGTGGNTIYF; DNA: TGTGCCAGCAGTTCGGGAGGGACAGGGGGAAACACCATATATTTT
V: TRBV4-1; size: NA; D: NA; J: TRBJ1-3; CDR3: CASSAERNTIYF; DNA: TGCGCCAGCAGCGCGGAACGTAACACCATATATTTT
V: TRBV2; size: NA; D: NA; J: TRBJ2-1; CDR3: CASSETGGPYNEQFF; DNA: TGTGCCAGCAGTGAAACCGGGGGGCCTTACAATGAGCAGTTCTTC